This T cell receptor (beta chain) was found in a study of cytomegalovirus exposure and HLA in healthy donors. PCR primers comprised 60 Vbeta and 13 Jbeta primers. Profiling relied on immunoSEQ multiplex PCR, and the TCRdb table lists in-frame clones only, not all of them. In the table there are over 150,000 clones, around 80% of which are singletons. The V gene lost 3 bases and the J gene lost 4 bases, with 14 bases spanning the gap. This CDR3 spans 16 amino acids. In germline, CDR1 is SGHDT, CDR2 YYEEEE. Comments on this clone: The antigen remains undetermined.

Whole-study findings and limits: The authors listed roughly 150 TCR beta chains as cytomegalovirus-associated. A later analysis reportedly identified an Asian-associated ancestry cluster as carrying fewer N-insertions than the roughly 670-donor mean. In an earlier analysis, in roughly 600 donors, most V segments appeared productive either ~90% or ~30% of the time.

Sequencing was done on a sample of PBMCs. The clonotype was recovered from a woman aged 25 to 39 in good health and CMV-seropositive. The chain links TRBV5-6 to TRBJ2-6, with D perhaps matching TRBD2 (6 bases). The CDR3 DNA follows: TGTGCCAGCAGCTCCCTCGGGGGAGCCGGGGCCAACGTCCTGACTTTC. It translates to CASSSLGGAGANVLTF.